This TCR beta chain emerged from a study of CD8+ T cells in alopecia areata. Reverse transcribed after extraction, RNA yielded cDNA as the sequencing template. The table came from immunoSEQ multiplex PCR; TCRdb's copy has only in-frame clones and leaves some out. The repertoire holds hundreds of thousands of clones, with over 45% as singletons. Treatment denoted: oral pan-JAK inhibitor, 5-10 mg twice daily. This TCR was recovered from a human donor with alopecia areata. The starting material was CD4+ T cells sorted from blood, obtained at week 52, from a patient treated with tofacitinib.

CDR3 sequence reads: CATSPRGEKLFF. The CDR3 region has the DNA TGTGCCACCAGCCCCAGGGGTGAAAAACTGTTTTTT. The rearrangement joins TRBV15 to TRBJ1-4; the D gene is possibly TRBD1 (6 bases). CDR1 LNHNV and CDR2 YYDKDF come from the germline V gene (reference sequence). The CDR3 spans 12 residues. Deletions cut 5 bases from V and 7 bases from J, with 8 bases between.